A single sample is the source of the 18 T cell receptor beta chains below, sequenced in a study of T cell responses to AZD1222 COVID-19 vaccine. Clones were sequenced by immunoSEQ multiplex PCR, and TCRdb holds only the in-frame ones, with some missing. Seen here are tens of thousands of clones, over 85% observed once, and the top ten hold more than 7%. The sequencing here drew on peripheral blood, taken on day 0 of AZD1222 vaccination. The receptors shown here come from an adult in good health.

J is TRBJ2-1 and V is TRBV5-1; 9 bases are shared with TRBD2. V lost 0 bases, J lost 7 bases, and 11 bases stayed unmatched. Germline lookup yields CDR1 SGHRS and CDR2 YFSETQ. This CDR3 region has 17 residues. DNA of the CDR3: TGCGCCAGCAGCTTGGTGGTTAGCGGGAGATCTCAAAATGAGCAGTTCTTC. Translation: CASSLVVSGRSQNEQFF.

J is TRBJ2-1 and V is TRBV19; the D gene is possibly TRBD1 (5 bases). The germline CDR1 and CDR2 sequences are LNHDA and SQIVND (reference sequence). The CDR3 runs to 17 residues. V was cut by 3 bases and J by 1 base, with 16 bases left in between. This CDR3 is CASSMDTGHRSYNEQFF. The CDR3 nucleotides read TGTGCCAGTAGTATGGACACCGGTCACCGATCCTACAATGAGCAGTTCTTC.

The chain has TRBV10-3 and TRBJ1-1; 8 positions match TRBD1. CDR3 length equals 17 residues. V was pared by 2 bases and J by 5 bases, with 13 bases of the junction left unmatched. Germline CDR1 is ENHRY and CDR2 is SYGVKD. The CDR3 loop is CAISESPGRGRGTEAFF. CDR3 coding DNA: TGTGCCATCAGTGAGAGCCCCGGCAGGGGGCGCGGGACTGAAGCTTTCTTT.

The chain uses TRBV2 and TRBJ2-7; the D gene is possibly TRBD2 (5 bases). The CDR3 is made up of 13 amino acids. Trimming removed 6 bases at V and 2 bases at J, with 11 bases between. CDR1 and CDR2 (germline): SNHLY, FYNNEI. The CDR3 loop reads CASSLDGAYEQYF. The CDR3 DNA follows: TGTGCCAGCAGCTTGGACGGGGCCTACGAGCAGTACTTC.

This chain joins TRBV12-3 or TRBV12-4 and TRBJ1-2; 7 bases match TRBD1. The CDR3 is made up of 12 amino acids. V was clipped by 6 bases and J by 7 bases; unmatched bases: 5. CDR3 sequence (DNA): TGTGCCAGCAGCACAGGGGTAGGTGGCTACACCTTC. It yields the protein CASSTGVGGYTF.

The gene calls are TRBV15 and TRBJ1-6; D is uncertain. Germline CDR1 is LNHNV and CDR2 is YYDKDF (reference sequence). The CDR3 extends over 13 amino acids. Deletions cut 0 bases from V and 7 bases from J, with 4 bases between. The CDR3 protein is CATSRDLNSPLHF. Here the CDR3 DNA reads TGTGCCACCAGCAGAGATCTAAATTCACCCCTCCACTTT.

The J gene is TRBJ1-1, the V gene TRBV19; D is undetermined. From germline, CDR1 is LNHDA and CDR2 SQIVND (reference sequence). V lost 2 bases and J lost 2, with 6 bases in between. The CDR3 consists of 13 residues. CDR3 residues: CASSILTNTEAFF. CDR3 in DNA: TGTGCCAGTAGTATATTGACAAACACTGAAGCTTTCTTT.

This sequence joins TRBV13 and TRBJ1-2; TRBD1 matches 8 bases. The V segment lost 1 base and the J segment 0 bases; nucleotides outside the gene matches: 4. CDR3 length: 16 amino acids. The germline V gene has CDR1 PRHDT and CDR2 FYEKMQ (reference sequence). The CDR3 DNA reads as TGTGCCAGCAGCTTAGAACGGGACAGGCCTAACTATGGCTACACCTTC. The encoded protein is CASSLERDRPNYGYTF.

This chain links TRBV11-2 with TRBJ1-5, with D tentatively TRBD1 (5 bases). The CDR3 is made up of 12 amino acids. The V gene lost 5 bases and the J gene lost 5 bases, with 7 bases spanning the gap. Per germline, CDR1 SGHAT and CDR2 FQNNGV. The CDR3 coding sequence is TGTGCCAGCAGCCAAGGGGATCAGCCCCAGCATTTT. It translates to CASSQGDQPQHF.

V usage is TRBV18 and J usage is TRBJ2-2, with 14 bases lining up with TRBD2. Germline values: CDR1 KGHSH, CDR2 LQKENI. This CDR3 has 16 amino acids. V lost 4 bases, J lost 3 bases, and 1 base stayed unmatched. The CDR3 protein is CASSRGLAGDTGELFF. The DNA for the CDR3 is TGTGCCAGCTCACGGGGACTAGCGGGGGACACCGGGGAGCTGTTTTTT.

The chain links TRBV2 to TRBJ1-3; D not resolved. The V gene lost 6 bases and the J gene lost 4 bases, with 13 bases spanning the gap. This CDR3 has 14 residues. Germline lookup yields CDR1 SNHLY and CDR2 FYNNEI. As DNA, the CDR3 is TGTGCCAGCAGGGCGGGTTCTTCGGGAAACACCATATATTTT. Translating gives CASRAGSSGNTIYF.

This clone was observed a single time. The gene calls are TRBV6-5 and TRBJ1-1, with D possibly being TRBD1 (6 bases). This CDR3 is 15 amino acids long. V was shortened by 6 bases and J by 6 bases, with 20 bases between the two germline ends. The V gene's germline CDR1 is MNHEY and CDR2 SVGAGI. CDR3 sequence reads: CASSSRGGLGAEAFF. CDR3 in DNA: TGTGCCAGCAGCTCAAGAGGGGGGCTGGGCGCTGAAGCTTTCTTT.

The chain joins TRBV6-2 or TRBV6-3 to TRBJ2-3; either TRBD1 or TRBD2 may supply D (5 bases each). CDR3 length: 14 amino acids. Germline V gene sequence: CDR1 MNHEY, CDR2 SVGEGT. The V gene lost 2 bases and the J gene lost 6 bases, with 12 bases spanning the gap. The CDR3 DNA follows: TGTGCCAGCAGTTACAAACGGGGCAGGGATACGCAGTATTTT. Protein sequence: CASSYKRGRDTQYF.

This clone was recorded a few times. The gene calls are TRBV6-5 and TRBJ2-7, with 7 positions matching TRBD1. Trimming cost V 6 bases and J 2 bases; bases outside gene matches: 4. Germline V gene sequence: CDR1 MNHEY, CDR2 SVGAGI. The CDR3 is 13 amino acids. The CDR3 nucleotides read TGTGCCAGCAGCAGGACAGGTCCCTACGAGCAGTACTTC. This sequence encodes CASSRTGPYEQYF.

The gene calls are TRBV6-1 and TRBJ2-7; 8 bases line up with TRBD2. This CDR3 is built from 18 residues. The ends lost 3 bases at V and 7 bases at J; junction bases unmatched: 20. From germline, CDR1 is MNHNS and CDR2 SASEGT. Written as DNA, the CDR3 is TGTGCCAGCAGTGATCTCCCGGGGGGGGGATCCACTCTGGGGGAGCAGTACTTC. Protein: CASSDLPGGGSTLGEQYF.

The genes are TRBV5-4 and TRBJ2-2; maybe TRBD1 (7 bases). From germline, CDR1 is SGHNT and CDR2 YYREEE (reference sequence). V was cut by 0 bases and J by 7 bases, with 13 bases left in between. The CDR3 has 15 residues. For the CDR3, the DNA is TGTGCCAGCAGCTTGGTGAACAGGGGAGGCGGGGAGCTGTTTTTT. It encodes CASSLVNRGGGELFF.

This chain connects TRBV27 to TRBJ1-2; D gene uncertain. Trimming shortened V by 6 bases and J by 6 bases, and 14 bases separated the two germline ends. The length of the CDR3 is 13 residues. Germline V gives CDR1 MNHEY, CDR2 SMNVEV (reference sequence). The CDR3 reads CASSSRYRNGYTF. Here the CDR3 DNA reads TGTGCCAGCAGCAGCCGGTACAGAAATGGCTACACCTTC.

The rearrangement joins TRBV29-1 to TRBJ2-5; D uncertain. In germline, CDR1 is SQVTM, CDR2 ANQGSEA. The CDR3 contains 11 residues. V shed 4 bases and J shed 5 bases, with 8 bases lying between them. CDR3 bases: TGCAGCGTTGGGCTAGGGGAGACCCAGTACTTC. It encodes CSVGLGETQYF. Together with reference TRBV29-1 and TRBJ2-5, the CDR3 gives the full variable domain: SAVISQKPSRDICQRGTSLTIQCQVDSQVTMMFWYRQQPGQSLTLIATANQGSEATYESGFVIDKFPISRPNLTFSTLTVSNMSPEDSSIYLCSVGLGETQYFGPGTRLLVL.